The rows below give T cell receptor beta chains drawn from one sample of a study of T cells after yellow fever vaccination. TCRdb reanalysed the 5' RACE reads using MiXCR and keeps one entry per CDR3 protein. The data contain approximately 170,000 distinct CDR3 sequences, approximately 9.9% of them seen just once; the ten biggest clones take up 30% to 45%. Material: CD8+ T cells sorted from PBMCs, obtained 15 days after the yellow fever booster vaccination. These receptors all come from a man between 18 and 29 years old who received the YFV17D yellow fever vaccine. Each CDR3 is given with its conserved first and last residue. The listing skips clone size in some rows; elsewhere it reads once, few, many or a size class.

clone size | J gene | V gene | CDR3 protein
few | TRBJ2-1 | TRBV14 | CASSQGAGSYNEQFF
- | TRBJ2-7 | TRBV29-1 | CSVEDSVQRGYEQYF
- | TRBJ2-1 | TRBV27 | CASSLRQGAGEQFF
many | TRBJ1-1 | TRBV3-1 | CASSQDRQALRTEAFF
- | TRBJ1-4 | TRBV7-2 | CASSLPASGLGGTNEKLFF
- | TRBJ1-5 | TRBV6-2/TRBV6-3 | CASSYRGVGQPQHF
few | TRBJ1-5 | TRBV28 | CASRTGTGITGNQPQHF
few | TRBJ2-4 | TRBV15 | CATSSDYPGTDKIKNIQYF
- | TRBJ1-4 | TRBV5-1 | CASSLSWSRGPLDEKLFF
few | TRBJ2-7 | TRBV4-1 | CASSHRTGVSSYEQYF
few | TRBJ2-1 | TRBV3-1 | CASSLGERAHKVDNEQFF
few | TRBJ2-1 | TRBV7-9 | CASSLEIPPPSGGYEQFF
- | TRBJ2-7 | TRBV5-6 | CASSFTGTYEQYF
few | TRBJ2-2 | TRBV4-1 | CASSLGSNTGELFF
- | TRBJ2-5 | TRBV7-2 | CASSLENLAGHLMETQYF
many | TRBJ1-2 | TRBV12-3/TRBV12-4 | CASSATGAGYTF
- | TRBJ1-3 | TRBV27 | CASSSSPDRITGNTIYF
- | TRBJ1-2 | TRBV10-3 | CAILRRDGGYTF
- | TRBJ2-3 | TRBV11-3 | CASSSPRQDDTQYF
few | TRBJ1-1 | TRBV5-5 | CASSLQDPGGPEAFF
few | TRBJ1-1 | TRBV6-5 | CASSYVKNTEAFF
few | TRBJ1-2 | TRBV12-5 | CASGLASGTGGLGYGYTF
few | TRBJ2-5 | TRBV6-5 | CASSYSKAGSGTQYF
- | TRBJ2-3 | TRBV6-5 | CATTIADTQYF
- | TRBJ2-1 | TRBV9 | CASSVGPGSYNEQFF
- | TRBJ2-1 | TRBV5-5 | CASSSAGLRKDEQFF
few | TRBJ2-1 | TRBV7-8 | CASSTPSGGWYEQFF
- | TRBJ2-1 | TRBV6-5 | CASSRGEEQFF
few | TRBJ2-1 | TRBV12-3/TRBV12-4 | CASSTLGPSGNEQFF
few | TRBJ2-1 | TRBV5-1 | CASSLKAGPYNEQFF
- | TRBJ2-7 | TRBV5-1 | CASSLAGSEQYF
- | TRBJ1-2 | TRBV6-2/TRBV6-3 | CASSWVRTFNYGYTF
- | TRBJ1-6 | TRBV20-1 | CSAPGQEDNSPLHF
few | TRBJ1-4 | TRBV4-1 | CASSSSPGRTEKLFF
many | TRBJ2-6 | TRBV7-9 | CASSSRGGVGANVLTF
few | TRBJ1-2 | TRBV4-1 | CASSPRAGPYYGYTF
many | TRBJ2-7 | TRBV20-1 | CSASGTGGYEQYF
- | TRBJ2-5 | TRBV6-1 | CASSEVSGTQYF
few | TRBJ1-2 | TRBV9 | CASSPRGRGYGYTF
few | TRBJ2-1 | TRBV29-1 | CSVDGSGESSYNEQFF
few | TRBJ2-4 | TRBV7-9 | CASSNGGPGLTKNIQYF
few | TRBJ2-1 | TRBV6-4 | CASSRQGSGDEQFF
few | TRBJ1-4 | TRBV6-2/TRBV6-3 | CASSYGRMSEKLFF
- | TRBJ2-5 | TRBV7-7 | CASSLELVDGETQYF
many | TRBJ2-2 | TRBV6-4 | CASSGTGTGELFF
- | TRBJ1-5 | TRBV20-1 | CSARETVSNQPQHF
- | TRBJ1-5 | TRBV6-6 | CASRGTVGQPQHF
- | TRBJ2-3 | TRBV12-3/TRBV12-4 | CASSFIAGDTDTQYF
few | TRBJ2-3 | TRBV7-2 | CASSSPVSGPPTDTQYF
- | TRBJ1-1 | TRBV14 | CASSQYVAITEAFF
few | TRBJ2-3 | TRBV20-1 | CSAEQGAGDTQYF
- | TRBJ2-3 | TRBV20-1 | CSIQGTDTQYF
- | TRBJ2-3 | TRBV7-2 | CASSFLQGVTDTQYF
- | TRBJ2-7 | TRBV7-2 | CASRPSGVEQYF